This T cell receptor (beta chain) was captured by sequencing in a study of cytomegalovirus exposure and HLA in healthy donors. The germline V gene encodes CDR1 GTSNPN and CDR2 SVGIG (reference sequence). J lost 0 bases, V lost 8 bases, and 16 bases had no gene match. The CDR3 spans 18 residues. Primers included in the PCR were 60 Vbeta and 13 Jbeta primers. Profiled with immunoSEQ multiplex PCR; TCRdb holds only in-frame clones, not every one. The table includes 200,000 to 250,000 clones, approximately 88% detected once. V is TRBV30 and J is TRBJ2-6, with 7 positions matching TRBD1. This receptor was taken from a boy under 10 years old in good health and CMV-seronegative. Sequences were obtained from PBMCs. In nucleotides, the CDR3 is TGTGCCGCCCTGGGGCGACAGGGCGGCGTCTCTGGGGCCAACGTCCTGACTTTC. It codes for CAALGRQGGVSGANVLTF.